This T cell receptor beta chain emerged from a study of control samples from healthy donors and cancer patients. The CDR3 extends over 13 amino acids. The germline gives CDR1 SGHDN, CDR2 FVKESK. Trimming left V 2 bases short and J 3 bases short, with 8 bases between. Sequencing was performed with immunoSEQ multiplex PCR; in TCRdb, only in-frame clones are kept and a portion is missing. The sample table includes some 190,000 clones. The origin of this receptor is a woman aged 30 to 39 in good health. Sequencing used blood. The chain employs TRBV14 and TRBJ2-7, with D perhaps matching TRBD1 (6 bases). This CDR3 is CASSQRDIYEQYF. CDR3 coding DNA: TGTGCCAGCAGCCAAAGGGACATCTACGAGCAGTACTTC.